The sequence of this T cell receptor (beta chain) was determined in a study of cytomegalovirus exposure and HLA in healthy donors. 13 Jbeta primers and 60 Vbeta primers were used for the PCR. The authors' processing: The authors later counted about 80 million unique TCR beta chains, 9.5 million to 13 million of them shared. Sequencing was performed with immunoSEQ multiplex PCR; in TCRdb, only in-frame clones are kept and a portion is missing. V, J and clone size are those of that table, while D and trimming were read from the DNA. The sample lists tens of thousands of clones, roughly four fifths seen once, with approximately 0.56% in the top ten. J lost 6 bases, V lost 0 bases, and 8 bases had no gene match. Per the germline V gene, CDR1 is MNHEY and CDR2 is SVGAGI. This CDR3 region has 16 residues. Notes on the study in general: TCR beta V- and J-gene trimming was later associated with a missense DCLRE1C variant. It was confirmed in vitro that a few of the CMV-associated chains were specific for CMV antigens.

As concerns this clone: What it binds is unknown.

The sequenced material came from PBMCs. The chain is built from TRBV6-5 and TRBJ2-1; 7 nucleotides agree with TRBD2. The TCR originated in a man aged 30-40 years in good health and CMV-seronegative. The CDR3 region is CASSYSGAGLSNEQFF. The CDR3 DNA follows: TGTGCCAGCAGTTACTCAGGAGCGGGACTGTCCAATGAGCAGTTCTTC.